The 5 T cell receptor beta chains listed next were all sequenced from one sample in a study of T cell responses to AZD1222 COVID-19 vaccine. Profiled with immunoSEQ multiplex PCR; TCRdb holds only in-frame clones, not every one. The repertoire holds approximately 150,000 clones, more than 70% seen once, with roughly 5.1% in the top ten. This specimen was peripheral blood, taken 28 days after the second AZD1222 dose. Receptor source: an adult who received the AZD1222 COVID-19 vaccine.

V is TRBV6-5 and J is TRBJ1-4; 8 nucleotides line up with TRBD1. The V and J ends lost 8 bases and 7 bases, in that order; junction bases with no gene match: 3. Germline V lookup: CDR1 MNHEY, CDR2 SVGAGI. This CDR3 region has 12 residues. In DNA, the CDR3 is TGTGCCAGCCGGGACAGGATTGAAAAACTGTTTTTT. Encoded protein: CASRDRIEKLFF.

The chain combines TRBV15 with TRBJ1-3, with D possibly TRBD1 on 5 matching bases. Per the germline V gene, CDR1 is LNHNV and CDR2 is YYDKDF (reference sequence). Trimming removed 0 bases from V and 10 bases from J, with 10 bases in between. This CDR3 contains 13 residues. CDR3 protein: CATSRDQGDTIYF. CDR3 in DNA: TGTGCCACCAGCAGAGATCAGGGAGATACCATATATTTT.

The rearrangement joins TRBV6-5 to TRBJ1-2; D unclear. Trimming left V 5 bases short and J 6 bases short, with 10 bases between. The CDR3 contains 12 residues. Germline V lookup: CDR1 MNHEY, CDR2 SVGAGI. The CDR3 DNA is TGTGCCAGCAGTATTAGACCGGATGGCTACACCTTC. Translation gives CASSIRPDGYTF.

The V call is TRBV7-9, the J call TRBJ1-1; possible D gene TRBD1, 6 bases. The CDR3 consists of 15 residues. The V gene lost 0 bases and the J gene lost 0 bases, with 8 bases spanning the gap. CDR1 SEHNR and CDR2 FQNEAQ come from the germline V gene (reference sequence). CDR3 residues: CASSLARGMNTEAFF. The CDR3 DNA reads as TGTGCCAGCAGCTTAGCGAGGGGGATGAACACTGAAGCTTTCTTT.

The chain couples TRBV7-7 to TRBJ2-7; 7 bases align to TRBD1. The CDR3 totals 15 residues. J lost 2 bases, V lost 5 bases, and 9 bases had no gene match. CDR1 and CDR2 from the germline V gene are SSHAT and FNYEAQ (reference sequence). The CDR3 is CASSRETGPTYEQYF. In DNA form, the CDR3 reads TGTGCCAGCAGCCGTGAGACAGGGCCTACCTACGAGCAGTACTTC.